This T cell receptor (beta chain) emerged from a study of tumor-infiltrating T cells and Merkel cell polyomavirus (dated by TCRdb to 2017 to 2019). With respect to the entire study: CD8+ T cells specific for the Merkel cell polyomavirus KLL epitope were examined in Merkel cell carcinoma patients. In approximately 15 samples, KLL-tetramer-sorted cells taken from blood or tumor-infiltrating lymphocytes underwent TRB sequencing, as did under 13 matched whole-tumor samples. Most of the whole-tumor samples were 25-micron curls sectioned from formalin-fixed, paraffin-embedded tissue blocks. Patient treatments varied, were not standardized, and included chemotherapy, radiation and immunotherapies. In the whole study, one tumor sample was a frozen nodal tumor digest, and another tumor sample was a flash-frozen core biopsy of a metastasis. Patients came in at different disease stages and had a median follow-up of about three years, ranging from roughly 1.1 to 6.0 years. Broader findings and caveats from the paper: A greater number of unique KLL-specific clonotypes in tumors (5-108 vs 0-3) was associated with a significant advantage in MCC-specific survival (P = 0.0051). The small sample size of the study (n of about 13 patients) is a limitation. KLL-specific TRB repertoires were found to be diverse and largely private, with only one public clonotype, shared by two patients, identified among fewer than 400 unique sequences. Because only a single viral epitope was studied, T cells directed against other Merkel cell polyomavirus epitopes were not captured. Significantly improved MCC-specific survival was associated with a higher fraction of KLL-specific T cells within tumors (about 1.8-20% versus 0-0.14%).

To prepare the library, the immunoSEQ multiplex PCR assay was applied. Genomic DNA extraction, TRB sequencing and normalization were performed by Adaptive Biotechnologies (Seattle, WA). In the authors' own workflow: Clonality was computed as one minus Shannon entropy of productive TRB sequences normalized by log2 of unique productive sequences. KLL-specific clonotypes in tumors were identified by matching TCRbeta CDR3 amino acid sequences with those from each patient's tetramer-sorted sample. This immuneACCESS table, as held by TCRdb, lists in-frame sequences with V and J called but not all clones. Of the missing ones, under half trace to an unresolved V gene in checked studies; the others have no known cause. V and J calls plus clone size are reproduced from that table; the DNA served to infer D and trimming. The sample table records 24,000 or so clones; nearly 90% of these occur just once. In total, the top ten clones hold more than 2.5% of the sample.

CDR1 and CDR2 were assigned from the germline V gene as MDHEN and SYDVKM. The CDR3 numbers 14 residues from cysteine through phenylalanine. Just CDR3 DNA is preserved here, 42 bases in frame from base 1. V is pruned by 6 bases and J by 2 bases, leaving 2 bases of the junction without a gene match. As concerns this clone: Its antigen is still unknown. Base qualities are missing; no much larger clone stands one base away.

All patients' tumors stained robustly positive for Merkel cell polyomavirus Large T antigen by immunohistochemistry. About eleven Merkel cell carcinoma patients were included, each with robust KLL-tetramer+ populations (above 0.04% of CD8+ T cells) in blood and/or cultured TIL. Every patient was Caucasian, and patient ages ranged from roughly 45 to 77 years, with a median of around 71 years. Lymph node tumors were analyzed for patients with unknown primaries who presented with nodal disease, or when insufficient primary tissue was available. This chain joins TRBV28 to TRBJ2-1; 9 bases in the middle match TRBD2. The receptor was isolated from a man between 50 and 59 years old with Merkel cell carcinoma. Specimen: lymph node tissue. CDR3 sequence: CASRKREAYNEQFF. The DNA reads as follows: TGTGCCAGCAGGAAGCGGGAGGCCTACAATGAGCAGTTCTTC.